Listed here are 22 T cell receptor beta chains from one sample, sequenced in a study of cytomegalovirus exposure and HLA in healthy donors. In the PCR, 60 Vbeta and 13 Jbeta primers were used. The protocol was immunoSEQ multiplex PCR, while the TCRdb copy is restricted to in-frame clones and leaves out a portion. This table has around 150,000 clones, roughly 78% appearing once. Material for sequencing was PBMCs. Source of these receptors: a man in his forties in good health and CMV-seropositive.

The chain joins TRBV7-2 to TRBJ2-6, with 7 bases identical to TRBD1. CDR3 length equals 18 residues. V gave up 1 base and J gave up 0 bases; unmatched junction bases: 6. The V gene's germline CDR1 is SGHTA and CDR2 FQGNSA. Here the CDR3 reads CASSLERDSHSGANVLTF. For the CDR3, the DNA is TGTGCCAGCAGCTTAGAAAGGGACAGCCACTCTGGGGCCAACGTCCTGACTTTC.

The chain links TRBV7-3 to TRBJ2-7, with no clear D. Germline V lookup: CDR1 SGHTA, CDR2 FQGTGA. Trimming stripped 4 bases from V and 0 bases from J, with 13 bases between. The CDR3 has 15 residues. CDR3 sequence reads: CASSSRHGSSYEQYF. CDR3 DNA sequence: TGTGCCAGCAGCTCAAGACACGGTAGCTCCTACGAGCAGTACTTC.

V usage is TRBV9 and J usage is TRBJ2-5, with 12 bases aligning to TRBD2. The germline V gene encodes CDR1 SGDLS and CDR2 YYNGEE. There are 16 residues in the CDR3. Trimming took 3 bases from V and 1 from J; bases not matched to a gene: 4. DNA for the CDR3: TGTGCCAGCAGCGCGGGACTAGCGGGCCTCCAAGAGACCCAGTACTTC. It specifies CASSAGLAGLQETQYF.

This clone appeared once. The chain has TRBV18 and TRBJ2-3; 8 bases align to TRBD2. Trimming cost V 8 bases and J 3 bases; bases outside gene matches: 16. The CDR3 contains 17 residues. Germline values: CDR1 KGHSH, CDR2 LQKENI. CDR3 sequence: CASPPKSGRIGTDTQYF. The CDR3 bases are TGTGCCAGCCCCCCGAAAAGCGGGAGAATTGGTACAGATACGCAGTATTTT.

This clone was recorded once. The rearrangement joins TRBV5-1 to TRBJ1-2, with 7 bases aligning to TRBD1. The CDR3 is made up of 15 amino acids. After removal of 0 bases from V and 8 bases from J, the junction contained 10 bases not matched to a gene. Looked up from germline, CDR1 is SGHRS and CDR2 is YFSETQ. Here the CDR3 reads CASSLGGMTGSGYTF. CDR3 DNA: TGCGCCAGCAGCTTGGGGGGGATGACAGGGAGCGGCTACACCTTC.

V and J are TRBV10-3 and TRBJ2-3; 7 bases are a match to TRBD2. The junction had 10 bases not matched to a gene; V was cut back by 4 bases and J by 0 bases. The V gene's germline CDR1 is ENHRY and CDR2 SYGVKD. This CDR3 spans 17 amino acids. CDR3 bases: TGTGCCATCAGTGCAACCCCCAGCGGGACTAGCACAGATACGCAGTATTTT. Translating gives CAISATPSGTSTDTQYF.

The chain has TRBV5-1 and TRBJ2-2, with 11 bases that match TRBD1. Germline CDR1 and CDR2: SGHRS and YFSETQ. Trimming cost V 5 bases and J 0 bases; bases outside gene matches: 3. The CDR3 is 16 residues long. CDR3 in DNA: TGCGCCAGCAGGGCGGGACAGGGGGCGAACACCGGGGAGCTGTTTTTT. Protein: CASRAGQGANTGELFF.

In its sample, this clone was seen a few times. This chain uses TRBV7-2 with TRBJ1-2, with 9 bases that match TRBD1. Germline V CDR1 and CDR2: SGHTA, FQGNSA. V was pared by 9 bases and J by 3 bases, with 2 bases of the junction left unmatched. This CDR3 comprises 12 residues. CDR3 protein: CASGDRDYGYTF. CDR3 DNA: TGTGCCAGTGGGGACAGGGACTATGGCTACACCTTC.

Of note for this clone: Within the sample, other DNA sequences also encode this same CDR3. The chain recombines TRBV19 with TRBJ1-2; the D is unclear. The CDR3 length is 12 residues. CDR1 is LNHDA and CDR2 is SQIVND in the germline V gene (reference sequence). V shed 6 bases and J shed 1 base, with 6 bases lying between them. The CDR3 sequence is CASSPRNYGYTF. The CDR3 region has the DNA TGTGCCAGTAGCCCTCGTAACTATGGCTACACCTTC.

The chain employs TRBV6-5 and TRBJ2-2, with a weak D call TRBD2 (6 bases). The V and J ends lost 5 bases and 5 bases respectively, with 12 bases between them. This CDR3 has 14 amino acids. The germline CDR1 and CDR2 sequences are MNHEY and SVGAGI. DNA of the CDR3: TGTGCCAGCAGTCCTCCTCTAGCGACCGGGGAGCTGTTTTTT. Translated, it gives CASSPPLATGELFF.

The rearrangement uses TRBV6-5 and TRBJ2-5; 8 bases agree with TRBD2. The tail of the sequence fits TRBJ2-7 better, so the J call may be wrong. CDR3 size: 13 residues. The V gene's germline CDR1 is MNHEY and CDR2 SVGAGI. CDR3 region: CASRRGRSGEQYF. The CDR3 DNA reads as TGTGCCAGCAGGCGCGGGAGGAGCGGCGAGCAGTACTTC.

The CDR3 coding sequence is TGTGCCAGCAGTTTGCGGAGATTTAGCACTGAAGCTTTCTTT. Translation gives CASSLRRFSTEAFF. The genes are TRBV6-5 and TRBJ1-1; D is unresolved. Germline assignment: CDR1 MNHEY and CDR2 SVGAGI. The CDR3 is 14 residues long. With 4 bases removed from V and 4 bases from J, the gap between germline ends came to 13 bases.

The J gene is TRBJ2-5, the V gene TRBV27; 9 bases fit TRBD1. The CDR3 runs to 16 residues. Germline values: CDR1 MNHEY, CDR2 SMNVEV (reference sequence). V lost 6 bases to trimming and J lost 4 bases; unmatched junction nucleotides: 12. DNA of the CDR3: TGTGCCAGCAGCGAACGCGCGACAGGGGGAGGAGAGACCCAGTACTTC. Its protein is CASSERATGGGETQYF.

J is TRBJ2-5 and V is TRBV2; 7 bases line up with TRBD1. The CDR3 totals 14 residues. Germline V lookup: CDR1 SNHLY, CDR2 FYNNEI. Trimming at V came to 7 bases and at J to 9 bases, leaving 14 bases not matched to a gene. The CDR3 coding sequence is TGTGCCAGCAAACCTGGGACAGCCGCAGGGGCCCAGTACTTC. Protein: CASKPGTAAGAQYF.

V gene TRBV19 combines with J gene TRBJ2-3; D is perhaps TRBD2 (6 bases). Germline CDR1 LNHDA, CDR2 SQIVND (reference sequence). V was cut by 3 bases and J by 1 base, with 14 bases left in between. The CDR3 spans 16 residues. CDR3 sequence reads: CASSIGGSGGTDTQYF. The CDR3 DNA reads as TGTGCCAGTAGTATTGGGGGTAGCGGAGGCACAGATACGCAGTATTTT.

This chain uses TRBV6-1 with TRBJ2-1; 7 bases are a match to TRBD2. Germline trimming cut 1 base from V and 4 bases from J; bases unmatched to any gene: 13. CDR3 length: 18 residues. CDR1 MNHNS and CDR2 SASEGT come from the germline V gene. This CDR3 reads CASSEDVGGGGRYNEQFF. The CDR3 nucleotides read TGTGCCAGCAGTGAAGATGTTGGGGGGGGAGGAAGGTACAATGAGCAGTTCTTC.

CDR3 DNA sequence: TGTGCCTGGAGTGTACCAGCGGGAGGCGGGAACAATGAGCAGTTCTTC. This encodes CAWSVPAGGGNNEQFF. The rearrangement uses TRBV30 and TRBJ2-1; TRBD2 aligns across 9 bases. CDR1 GTSNPN and CDR2 SVGIG come from the germline V gene (reference sequence). The V segment lost 0 bases and the J segment 5 bases; nucleotides outside the gene matches: 8. The CDR3 is made up of 16 amino acids.

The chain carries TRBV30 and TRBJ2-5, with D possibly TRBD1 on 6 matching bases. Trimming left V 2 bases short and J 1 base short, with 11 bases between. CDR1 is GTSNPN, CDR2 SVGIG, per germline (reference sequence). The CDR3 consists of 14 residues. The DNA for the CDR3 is TGTGCCTGGAGTCCCAGGACAGCCCAAGAGACCCAGTACTTC. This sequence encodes CAWSPRTAQETQYF.

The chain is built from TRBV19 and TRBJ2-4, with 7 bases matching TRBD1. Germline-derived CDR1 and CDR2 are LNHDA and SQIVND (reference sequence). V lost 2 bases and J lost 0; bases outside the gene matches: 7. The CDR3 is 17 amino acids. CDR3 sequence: CASSIWDRPLAKNIQYF. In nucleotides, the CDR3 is TGTGCCAGTAGTATATGGGACAGACCCCTAGCCAAAAACATTCAGTACTTC.

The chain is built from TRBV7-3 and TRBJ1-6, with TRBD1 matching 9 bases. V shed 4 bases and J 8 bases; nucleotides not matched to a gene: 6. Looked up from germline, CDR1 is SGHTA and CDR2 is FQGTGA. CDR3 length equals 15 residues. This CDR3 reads CASSSGQGFDSPLHF. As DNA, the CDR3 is TGTGCCAGCAGCTCGGGACAGGGTTTTGATTCACCCCTCCACTTT.

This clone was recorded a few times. The CDR3 DNA reads TGTGCCTGGAGTGGAAGGCCAGGAGGTGAAAAACTGTTTTTT. It translates to CAWSGRPGGEKLFF. The chain carries TRBV30 and TRBJ1-4; D ambiguous. From germline, CDR1 is GTSNPN and CDR2 SVGIG (reference sequence). V lost 1 base, J lost 7 bases, and 13 bases lay in between. The CDR3 contains 14 residues. The variable domain in full, with the rest retrieved from reference TRBV30 and TRBJ1-4, is SQTIHQWPATLVQPVGSPLSLECTVEGTSNPNLYWYRQAAGRGLQLLFYSVGIGQISSEVPQNLSASRPQDRQFILSSKKLLLSDSGFYLCAWSGRPGGEKLFFGSGTQLSVL.

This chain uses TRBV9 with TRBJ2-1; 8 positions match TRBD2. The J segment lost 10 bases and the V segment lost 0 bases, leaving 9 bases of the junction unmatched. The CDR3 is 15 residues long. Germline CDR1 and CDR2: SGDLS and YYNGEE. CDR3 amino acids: CASSVATSGSGEQFF. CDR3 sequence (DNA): TGTGCCAGCAGCGTAGCTACTAGCGGAAGCGGGGAGCAGTTCTTC.